This entry describes one TCR beta chain. The method was immunoSEQ multiplex PCR; TCRdb's version includes in-frame clones alone and lacks a portion of them. The sample holds 800,000 to 1,200,000 clones; more than 75% are singletons and the top ten take roughly 0.56%. The data are from a study of shared clonotypes between healthy human individuals. V lost 1 base, J lost 11 bases, and 15 bases lay in between. The CDR3 loop spans 14 amino acids. The germline V gene encodes CDR1 MNHNS and CDR2 SASEGT. Input material: memory CD4+ T cells from PBMCs. The subset denotes: CD45RA-negative fraction. V gene TRBV6-1 combines with J gene TRBJ1-5, with D possibly TRBD1 on 5 matching bases. The receptor comes from a young man in good health. Some clones in this sample may be carry-over from other donors' samples. In nucleotides, the CDR3 is TGTGCCAGCAGTGAAGGGGGTAGGACAATGGCCCAGCATTTT. Its protein product is CASSEGGRTMAQHF.